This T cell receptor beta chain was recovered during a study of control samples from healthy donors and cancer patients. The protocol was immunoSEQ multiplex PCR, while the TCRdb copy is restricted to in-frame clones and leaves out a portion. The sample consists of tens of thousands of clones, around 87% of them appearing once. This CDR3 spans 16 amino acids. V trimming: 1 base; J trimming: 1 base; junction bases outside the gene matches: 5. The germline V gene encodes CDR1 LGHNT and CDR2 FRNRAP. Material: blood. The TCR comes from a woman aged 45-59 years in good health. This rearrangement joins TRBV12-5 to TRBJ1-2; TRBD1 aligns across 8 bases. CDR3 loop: CASGLGQGRGNYGYTF. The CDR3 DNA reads TGTGCTAGTGGTTTGGGACAGGGGAGAGGTAACTATGGCTACACCTTC.